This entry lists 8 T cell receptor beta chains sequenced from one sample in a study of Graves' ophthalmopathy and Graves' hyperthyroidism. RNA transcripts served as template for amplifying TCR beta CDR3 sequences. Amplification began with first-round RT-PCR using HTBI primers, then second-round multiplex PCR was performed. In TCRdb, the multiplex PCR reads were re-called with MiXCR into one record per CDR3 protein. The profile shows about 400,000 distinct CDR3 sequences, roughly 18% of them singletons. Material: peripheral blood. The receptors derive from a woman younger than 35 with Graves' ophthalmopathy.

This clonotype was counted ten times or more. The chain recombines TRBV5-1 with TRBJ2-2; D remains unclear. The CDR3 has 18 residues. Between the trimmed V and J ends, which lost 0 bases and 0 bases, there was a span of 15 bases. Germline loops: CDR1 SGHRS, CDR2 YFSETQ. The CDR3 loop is CASSLDDPVTANTGELFF. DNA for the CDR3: TGCGCCAGCAGCTTGGATGATCCGGTTACCGCGAACACCGGGGAGCTGTTTTTT.

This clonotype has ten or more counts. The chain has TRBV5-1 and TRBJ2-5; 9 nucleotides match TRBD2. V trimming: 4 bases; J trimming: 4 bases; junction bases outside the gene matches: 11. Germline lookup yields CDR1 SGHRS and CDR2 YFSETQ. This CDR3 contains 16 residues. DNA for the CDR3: TGCGCCAGCAGCGACGTAGCGGGAGTGGGGGGAGAGACCCAGTACTTC. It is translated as CASSDVAGVGGETQYF.

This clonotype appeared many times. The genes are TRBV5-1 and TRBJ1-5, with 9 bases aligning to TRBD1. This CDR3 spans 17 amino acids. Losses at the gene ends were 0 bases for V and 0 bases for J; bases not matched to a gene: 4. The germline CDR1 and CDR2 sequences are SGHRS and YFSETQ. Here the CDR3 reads CASSLGQGDYSNQPQHF. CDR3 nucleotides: TGCGCCAGCAGCTTGGGACAGGGGGATTATAGCAATCAGCCCCAGCATTTT.

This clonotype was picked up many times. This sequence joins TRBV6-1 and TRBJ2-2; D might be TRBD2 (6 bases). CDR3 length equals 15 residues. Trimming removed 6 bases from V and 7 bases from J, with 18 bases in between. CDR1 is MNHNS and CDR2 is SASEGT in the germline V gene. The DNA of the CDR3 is TGTGCCAGCAGACCCTCGGGACTCCTTAACGGGGAGCTGTTTTTT. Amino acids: CASRPSGLLNGELFF.

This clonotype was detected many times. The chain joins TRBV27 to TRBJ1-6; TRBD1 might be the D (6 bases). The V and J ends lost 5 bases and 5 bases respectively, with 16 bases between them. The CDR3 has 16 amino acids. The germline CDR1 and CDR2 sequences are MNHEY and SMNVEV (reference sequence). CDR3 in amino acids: CASSLTGKSHNSPLHF. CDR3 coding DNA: TGTGCCAGCAGTCTCACAGGGAAAAGCCATAATTCACCCCTCCACTTT.

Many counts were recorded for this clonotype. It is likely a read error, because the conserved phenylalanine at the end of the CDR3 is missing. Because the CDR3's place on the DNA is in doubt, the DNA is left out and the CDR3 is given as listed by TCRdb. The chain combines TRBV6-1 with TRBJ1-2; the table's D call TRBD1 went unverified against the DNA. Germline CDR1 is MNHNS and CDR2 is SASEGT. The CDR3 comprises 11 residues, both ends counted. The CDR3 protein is CASSDPTGRYH.

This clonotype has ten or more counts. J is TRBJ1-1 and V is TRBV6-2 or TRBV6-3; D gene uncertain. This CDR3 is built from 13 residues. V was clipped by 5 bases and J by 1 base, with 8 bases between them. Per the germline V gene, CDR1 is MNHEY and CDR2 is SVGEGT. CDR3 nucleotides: TGTGCCAGCAGTCATCAGAGGAACACTGAAGCTTTCTTT. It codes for CASSHQRNTEAFF.

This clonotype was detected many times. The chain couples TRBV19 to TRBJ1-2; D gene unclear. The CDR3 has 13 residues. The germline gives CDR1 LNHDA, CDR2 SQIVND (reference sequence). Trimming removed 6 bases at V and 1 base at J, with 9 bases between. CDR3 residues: CASSNQFNYGYTF. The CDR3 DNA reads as TGTGCCAGTAGCAACCAATTTAACTATGGCTACACCTTC.